At least ten counts were recorded for the clone carrying this TCR beta chain. Its antigen is not known. V shed 5 bases and J shed 3 bases, with 11 bases lying between them. Germline lookup yields CDR1 SGHRS and CDR2 YFSETQ. CDR3 length: 13 amino acids. This entry is derived from a study of CD8 T cells in ankylosing spondylitis. Molecular-barcoded quantitative 5'-RACE produced these TCR beta libraries. TCRdb called the 5' RACE reads again in MiXCR, with one record for every CDR3 protein. This sample has 150,000 to 200,000 distinct CDR3 sequences, with around a tenth found just once. Broader study findings: Earlier literature documents some of the motif variants in reactive arthritis synovial fluid and blood. Peripheral blood samples showed relatively rare disease-linked clones, and these clones were CD8+.

This sequence originates from a male donor with ankylosing spondylitis or in good health (not recorded which). The V and J genes are TRBV5-1 and TRBJ1-1, with a tentative D call TRBD1 (5 bases). The sequenced material came from blood, either unsorted or a sorted T cell fraction (not recorded which). CDR3 DNA: TGCGCCAGCAGGTTACAGGAGCACACTGAAGCTTTCTTT. It translates to CASRLQEHTEAFF. Together with reference TRBV5-1 and TRBJ1-1, the CDR3 gives the full variable domain: KAGVTQTPRYLIKTRGQQVTLSCSPISGHRSVSWYQQTPGQGLQFLFEYFSETQRNKGNFPGRFSGRQFSNSRSEMNVSTLELGDSALYLCASRLQEHTEAFFGQGTRLTVV.